This TCR beta chain was found in a study of shared clonotypes between healthy human individuals. Study summary: CD4 naive cells filled three plates per donor, CD4 memory three, CD8 naive two and CD8 memory one. General study results and limits: Against clonotypes common to all four donors, non-shared ones had lower generation probabilities. Naive subsets generally exceeded memory subsets in estimated richness. Shared across several donors were around 4.7% of the naive CD4 clonotypes.

The naive CD8 fraction comprised CD45RO-negative cells positively selected for CCR7 and excluded terminally differentiated effector memory CD45RA+ cells. The table came from immunoSEQ multiplex PCR; TCRdb's copy has only in-frame clones and leaves some out. The table lists 1.5 million to 2.5 million clones, about 94% of them singletons. This CDR3 has 15 amino acids. CDR1 is MNHEY and CDR2 is SMNVEV in the germline V gene (reference sequence). V gave up 6 bases and J gave up 3 bases; unmatched junction bases: 10. A note on this clone: Its specificity is unknown.

This sequence was found in a man between 18 and 35 years old in good health. Sequencing was carried out using naive CD8+ T cells sorted from blood. This rearrangement joins TRBV27 to TRBJ2-7, with 8 positions matching TRBD1. The CDR3 nucleotides read TGTGCCAGCAGAAACATCGGACAGGGCGTCTACGAGCAGTACTTC. Amino acid sequence: CASRNIGQGVYEQYF.